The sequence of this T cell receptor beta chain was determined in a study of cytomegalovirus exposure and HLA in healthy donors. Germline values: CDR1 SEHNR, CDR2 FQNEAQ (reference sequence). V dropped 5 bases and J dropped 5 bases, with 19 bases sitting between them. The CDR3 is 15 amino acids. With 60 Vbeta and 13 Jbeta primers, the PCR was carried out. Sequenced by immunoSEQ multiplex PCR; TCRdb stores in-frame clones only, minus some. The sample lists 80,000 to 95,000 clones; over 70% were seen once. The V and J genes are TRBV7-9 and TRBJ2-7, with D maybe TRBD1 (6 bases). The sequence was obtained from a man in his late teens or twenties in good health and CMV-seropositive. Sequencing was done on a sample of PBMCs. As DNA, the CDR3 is TGTGCCAGCAGCCTCCCCCCGGCAGGGGCCCACGAGCAGTACTTC. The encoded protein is CASSLPPAGAHEQYF.